These T cell receptor beta chains were read from a single sample in a study of cytomegalovirus exposure and HLA in healthy donors. Some clones are missing from TCRdb's copy, which holds only in-frame ones; the method was immunoSEQ multiplex PCR. The sample records approximately 150,000 clones, around 81% being singletons. Sequencing was done on a sample of PBMCs. All receptors come from a woman in her forties or fifties in good health and CMV-seronegative. The CDR3 runs from the conserved cysteine through the conserved F or W. Fields, in order: V gene, D gene, clone size, J gene, CDR3 protein, CDR3 DNA. A D gene is named only where the DNA matches it firmly. Expanded clones get a size class; other rows say once, few or many, or leave the size out.

TRBV18	TRBD2	NA	TRBJ2-5	CASSPPSGLAGANSRTQYF	TGTGCCAGCTCACCTCCGAGTGGACTAGCGGGAGCCAACTCGCGGACCCAGTACTTC
TRBV7-9	NA	NA	TRBJ1-2	CASSFSGNNYGYTF	TGTGCCAGCAGCTTCTCAGGGAACAACTATGGCTACACCTTC
TRBV6-5	NA	NA	TRBJ1-3	CASSYRGNSGNTIYF	TGTGCCAGCAGTTACAGGGGAAACTCTGGAAACACCATATATTTT
TRBV25-1	TRBD1	NA	TRBJ2-5	CASSDIGVRGQETQYF	TGTGCCAGCAGTGATATTGGCGTCAGGGGGCAAGAGACCCAGTACTTC
TRBV21-1	NA	NA	TRBJ2-1	CASSLLRSANSYNEQFF	TGTGCCAGCAGTCTTTTAAGATCTGCGAATTCCTACAATGAGCAGTTCTTC
TRBV5-1	TRBD1	NA	TRBJ2-1	CASSHRTGANEQFF	TGCGCCAGCAGCCACCGGACAGGTGCCAATGAGCAGTTCTTC
TRBV28	TRBD1	NA	TRBJ2-7	CASRGTGLYEQYF	TGTGCCAGCAGGGGGACAGGGCTCTACGAGCAGTACTTC
TRBV7-2	NA	NA	TRBJ2-7	CASSLFAGKGEQYF	TGTGCCAGCAGCTTATTTGCGGGAAAGGGGGAGCAGTACTTC
TRBV4-2	TRBD2	once	TRBJ2-2	CASSQGAGVNTGELFF	TGTGCCAGCAGCCAAGGAGCGGGGGTGAACACCGGGGAGCTGTTTTTT
TRBV18	NA	NA	TRBJ1-1	CASSPLKSGEAFF	TGTGCCAGCTCACCTCTCAAATCAGGGGAAGCTTTCTTT
TRBV29-1	NA	few	TRBJ2-5	CSSLGAVGETQYF	TGCAGCTCTTTAGGGGCAGTGGGAGAGACCCAGTACTTC
TRBV7-9	TRBD1	NA	TRBJ1-1	CASSSAGTVNTEAFF	TGTGCCAGCAGCTCCGCCGGGACAGTGAACACTGAAGCTTTCTTT
TRBV6-6	TRBD2	once	TRBJ2-1	CASNADSGKFNEQFF	TGTGCCAGCAACGCAGACAGCGGGAAATTCAATGAGCAGTTCTTC
TRBV4-3	NA	NA	TRBJ1-1	CASSQSRTTEAFF	TGCGCCAGCAGCCAATCTCGAACAACTGAAGCTTTCTTT
TRBV27	NA	NA	TRBJ2-3	CASSLFPGGTDTQYF	TGTGCCAGCAGTTTGTTCCCAGGGGGCACAGATACGCAGTATTTT
TRBV6-6	NA	NA	TRBJ1-6	CASSPGTSRKWALHF	TGTGCCAGCAGCCCCGGGACATCGCGAAAATGGGCCCTCCACTTT
TRBV5-4	TRBD2	few	TRBJ2-7	CASSQGWGGEQYF	TGTGCCAGCAGCCAAGGCTGGGGGGGCGAGCAGTACTTC
TRBV14	NA	NA	TRBJ2-1	CASSQVGGPEAFF	TGTGCCAGCAGCCAAGTAGGAGGGCCTGAGGCGTTCTTC
TRBV7-6	TRBD2	NA	TRBJ2-3	CASSLAGESTDTQYF	TGTGCCAGCAGTCTCGCGGGGGAGAGCACAGATACGCAGTATTTT
TRBV19	NA	NA	TRBJ1-1	CASSIPRTGHVEAFF	TGTGCCAGTAGTATCCCAAGGACGGGACACGTTGAAGCTTTCTTT
TRBV28	NA	NA	TRBJ2-7	CASSPPAGDPYEQYF	TGTGCCAGCAGTCCCCCGGCAGGGGACCCCTACGAGCAGTACTTC
TRBV25-1	TRBD2	NA	TRBJ2-5	CASSDRGGVETQYF	TGTGCCAGCAGTGATAGGGGAGGGGTAGAGACCCAGTACTTC
TRBV28	NA	NA	TRBJ1-1	CASRQGQLLAAFF	TGTGCCAGCAGGCAAGGACAGCTTTTGGCAGCTTTCTTT
TRBV6-6	NA	NA	TRBJ2-7	CASSYSEGEAYEQYF	TGTGCCAGCAGTTACTCTGAGGGGGAAGCCTACGAGCAGTACTTC
TRBV28	NA	NA	TRBJ2-2	CASSLGVPGELFF	TGTGCCAGCAGCCTTGGAGTTCCCGGGGAGCTGTTTTTT
TRBV6-6	NA	NA	TRBJ1-2	CASEGADYGYTF	TGTGCCAGCGAAGGGGCCGACTATGGCTACACCTTC
TRBV6-1	NA	NA	TRBJ2-3	CASSRTRDTDTQYF	TGTGCCAGCAGCCGTACTCGAGACACAGATACGCAGTATTTT
TRBV27	TRBD1	NA	TRBJ2-7	CASSKYPGQSYEQYF	TGTGCCAGCAGCAAATATCCGGGACAGTCCTACGAGCAGTACTTC
TRBV2	TRBD2	NA	TRBJ2-7	CASSDPAGTYEQYF	TGTGCCAGCAGTGATCCAGCGGGAACTTACGAGCAGTACTTC
TRBV6-1	TRBD2	NA	TRBJ2-5	CASSGTSVNREQYF	TGTGCCAGCAGTGGCACTAGCGTCAATAGGGAGCAGTACTTC
TRBV2	NA	once	TRBJ2-5	CASKSRVAGETQYF	TGTGCCAGCAAATCGCGAGTGGCAGGGGAGACCCAGTACTTC
TRBV4-2	TRBD1	NA	TRBJ2-1	CASSQEGGSFHEQFF	TGTGCCAGCAGCCAAGAAGGGGGCTCCTTCCATGAGCAGTTCTTC